The 27 T cell receptor beta chains in this list originate from one sample, sequenced in a study of blood T cell repertoires in COVID-19 (dated by TCRdb to 2018 to 2020). The method behind the library was the immunoSEQ multiplex PCR assay. Here the immuneACCESS table is served through TCRdb, limited to in-frame sequences with V and J called. Missing clones are a known gap in these copies; in checked studies unresolved V genes cover under half, and the rest lacks a known reason. Here the sample has some 200,000 clones; about 85% occur a single time. Around 3% of the sample is held by the ten biggest clonotypes. The sample taken for sequencing was peripheral blood. These TCRs come from a man aged 50-60 years who had recovered from COVID-19.

The V call is TRBV29-1, the J call TRBJ1-1; perhaps TRBD1 as D (5 bases). The CDR3 is 11 amino acids. Germline CDR1 reads SQVTM; CDR2 reads ANQGSEA. V was clipped by 7 bases and J by 9 bases, with 15 bases between them. The CDR3 coding sequence is TGCAGCGCTGAGGACAAAAAAAAAGCTTTCTTT. This encodes CSAEDKKKAFF.

The chain has TRBV6-2 or TRBV6-3 and TRBJ1-1, with 8 bases fitting TRBD1. From germline, CDR1 is MNHEY and CDR2 SVGEGT. V dropped 0 bases and J dropped 2; count of bases not matched to a gene: 11. This CDR3 contains 18 residues. CDR3 sequence: CASSYSIPRGLANTEAFF. The CDR3, as DNA: TGTGCCAGCAGTTACTCGATTCCCAGGGGGCTCGCCAACACTGAAGCTTTCTTT.

This rearrangement joins TRBV6-6 to TRBJ2-7; D may be TRBD1 (5 bases). CDR3 length: 15 amino acids. Germline CDR1 is MNHNY and CDR2 is SVGAGI (reference sequence). With 7 bases removed from V and 0 bases from J, the gap between germline ends came to 16 bases. The CDR3 reads CASTSGWGFSYEQYF. The CDR3 coding sequence is TGTGCCAGCACCTCAGGGTGGGGATTCTCCTACGAGCAGTACTTC.

The chain joins TRBV20-1 to TRBJ2-1; TRBD2 matches at 7 bases. The CDR3 length is 15 residues. Germline trimming cut 3 bases from V and 0 bases from J; bases unmatched to any gene: 5. Germline V gene lookup returns CDR1 DFQATT and CDR2 SNEGSKA (reference sequence). Written as DNA, the CDR3 is TGCAGTGCTAGTTCGGAGCGGGGCTCCTACAATGAGCAGTTCTTC. Its protein is CSASSERGSYNEQFF.

This clone came up once. The chain joins TRBV2 to TRBJ2-7; TRBD1 aligns across 12 bases. The CDR3 totals 13 residues. The germline V gene encodes CDR1 SNHLY and CDR2 FYNNEI. V shed 7 bases, J shed 9 bases, and the junction held 7 bases outside the gene matches. The CDR3 sequence is CASIRGTGGVQYF. The DNA for the CDR3 is TGTGCCAGCATCCGCGGGACAGGGGGCGTGCAGTACTTC.

This clone has a single count. The chain links TRBV28 to TRBJ1-5; 8 positions match TRBD1. J was trimmed by 7 bases and V by 6 bases; bases with no gene match: 8. The CDR3 has 14 residues. Germline CDR1 and CDR2: MDHEN and SYDVKM. The chain's CDR3 is CASRPGTGGQPQHF. CDR3 DNA sequence: TGTGCCAGCAGGCCCGGGACAGGAGGACAGCCCCAGCATTTT.

The chain recombines TRBV7-8 with TRBJ2-7, with D possibly being TRBD1 (6 bases). Trimming pared 5 bases from V and 4 bases from J, leaving 18 bases between. CDR1 and CDR2 from the germline V gene are SGHVS and FQNEAQ. This CDR3 region has 15 residues. CDR3 sequence reads: CASSEPRAGVYEQYF. DNA for the CDR3: TGTGCCAGCAGCGAGCCCCGAGCAGGGGTTTACGAGCAGTACTTC.

The rearrangement links TRBV6-5 to TRBJ2-7, with unresolved D. V was pared by 5 bases and J by 3 bases, with 5 bases between. The germline V gene encodes CDR1 MNHEY and CDR2 SVGAGI. The CDR3 is made up of 11 amino acids. CDR3 amino acids: CASSLFYEQYF. CDR3 coding DNA: TGTGCCAGCAGTCTCTTCTACGAGCAGTACTTC.

This chain joins TRBV5-5 and TRBJ1-2, with D perhaps TRBD1 (5 bases). Germline CDR1 reads SGHKS; CDR2 reads YYEKEE (reference sequence). This CDR3 contains 13 residues. V lost 3 bases to trimming and J lost 7 bases, with 13 bases between them. The CDR3 DNA reads TGTGCCAGCAGCTCCGCGGGACGTAGTGGCTACACCTTC. Translated: CASSSAGRSGYTF.

This rearrangement joins TRBV4-1 to TRBJ2-2, with 9 positions matching TRBD2. After removal of 3 bases from V and 7 bases from J, the junction contained 6 bases not matched to a gene. Germline V gene sequence: CDR1 MGHRA, CDR2 YSYEKL. The CDR3 totals 15 residues. The CDR3 DNA sequence: TGCGCCAGCAGCCAGGTAGCGGGAGCCGGCGGGGAGCTGTTTTTT. Translation: CASSQVAGAGGELFF.

On this clone itself: Other DNA sequences in this specimen translate into the identical CDR3. This chain links TRBV29-1 with TRBJ2-1; TRBD1 agrees at 9 bases. The CDR3 is 13 residues long. Trimming removed 6 bases from V and 4 bases from J; junction bases left unmatched: 4. Germline CDR1 reads SQVTM; CDR2 reads ANQGSEA. The CDR3 is CSVRDRVYNEQFF. In DNA, the CDR3 is TGCAGCGTGCGGGACAGGGTTTACAATGAGCAGTTCTTC.

The chain employs TRBV9 and TRBJ2-7; TRBD1 agrees at 7 bases. The junction had 13 bases not matched to a gene; V was cut back by 2 bases and J by 5 bases. The CDR3 is 16 amino acids. Germline CDR1 and CDR2: SGDLS and YYNGEE. The CDR3 protein is CASSVTSDRVGHEQYF. The DNA of the CDR3 is TGTGCCAGCAGCGTTACGTCAGACAGGGTCGGGCACGAGCAGTACTTC. Variable domain in full (rest from reference TRBV9 and TRBJ2-7): DSGVTQTPKHLITATGQRVTLRCSPRSGDLSVYWYQQSLDQGLQFLIQYYNGEERAKGNILERFSAQQFPDLHSELNLSSLELGDSALYFCASSVTSDRVGHEQYFGPGTRLTVT.

The V and J genes are TRBV4-1 and TRBJ2-3; 10 bases fit TRBD2. V was clipped by 9 bases and J by 0 bases; unmatched bases: 0. Germline V CDR1 and CDR2: MGHRA, YSYEKL. The CDR3 contains 13 residues. The CDR3 is CASSGGSTDTQYF. CDR3 DNA sequence: TGCGCCAGTAGCGGGGGGAGCACAGATACGCAGTATTTT.

The chain is built from TRBV28 and TRBJ2-1; the match to TRBD2 covers 10 bases. V lost 1 base and J lost 5; bases outside the gene matches: 5. The CDR3 has 16 amino acids. The germline CDR1 and CDR2 sequences are MDHEN and SYDVKM. The CDR3 is CASSLYSGRRDNEQFF. DNA for the CDR3: TGTGCCAGCAGTTTATATAGCGGGAGGCGGGACAATGAGCAGTTCTTC.

The chain uses TRBV27 and TRBJ1-5; the match to TRBD1 covers 7 bases. The length of the CDR3 is 15 residues. Germline V CDR1 and CDR2: MNHEY, SMNVEV (reference sequence). The ends lost 6 bases at V and 0 bases at J; junction bases unmatched: 5. This chain's CDR3 is CASRSGQLSNQPQHF. In DNA, the CDR3 is TGTGCCAGCAGATCGGGACAGCTTAGCAATCAGCCCCAGCATTTT.

The genes are TRBV19 and TRBJ2-1; D is perhaps TRBD2 (6 bases). Trimming removed 1 base at V and 4 bases at J, with 11 bases between. CDR3 length equals 15 residues. CDR1 and CDR2 from the germline V gene are LNHDA and SQIVND (reference sequence). Written as DNA, the CDR3 is TGTGCCAGTAGTATAGTCCTAGCGCATTACAATGAGCAGTTCTTC. This gives the protein CASSIVLAHYNEQFF.

The chain is built from TRBV7-2 and TRBJ2-7, with D perhaps TRBD2 (5 bases). The CDR3 extends over 15 amino acids. The V gene's germline CDR1 is SGHTA and CDR2 FQGNSA. Deletions cut 4 bases from V and 3 bases from J, with 16 bases between. The CDR3 DNA reads as TGTGCCAGCAGCTGGCTCAGTCCCCGGGACTACGAGCAGTACTTC. Protein: CASSWLSPRDYEQYF.

V and J are TRBV6-5 and TRBJ2-5; 9 nucleotides align to TRBD1. Looked up from germline, CDR1 is MNHEY and CDR2 is SVGAGI. CDR3 length: 14 residues. V lost 2 bases to trimming and J lost 4 bases; unmatched junction nucleotides: 2. The CDR3 bases are TGTGCCAGCAGTTACGGGACAGGGCTAGAGACCCAGTACTTC. Its protein product is CASSYGTGLETQYF.

The V and J genes are TRBV19 and TRBJ2-5; D remains ambiguous. V was pared by 6 bases and J by 4 bases, with 9 bases between. The length of the CDR3 is 12 residues. Germline values: CDR1 LNHDA, CDR2 SQIVND (reference sequence). The chain's CDR3 is CASSEFGETQYF. The CDR3 nucleotides read TGTGCCAGTAGCGAATTCGGAGAGACCCAGTACTTC. The full variable domain, its missing parts supplied by reference TRBV19 and TRBJ2-5, is DGGITQSPKYLFRKEGQNVTLSCEQNLNHDAMYWYRQDPGQGLRLIYYSQIVNDFQKGDIAEGYSVSREKKESFPLTVTSAQKNPTAFYLCASSEFGETQYFGPGTRLLVL.

The sample holds one count of this clone. The gene calls are TRBV24-1 and TRBJ2-5, with D maybe TRBD2 (5 bases). The CDR3 is 13 residues long. Germline loops: CDR1 KGHDR, CDR2 SFDVKD. The V and J ends lost 5 bases and 4 bases respectively, with 10 bases between them. CDR3 sequence: CATSGLGRETQYF. The CDR3 DNA reads as TGTGCCACCAGTGGGTTAGGGAGAGAGACCCAGTACTTC.

The V and J genes are TRBV7-8 and TRBJ1-1, with 7 nucleotides matching TRBD1. Germline CDR1 SGHVS, CDR2 FQNEAQ. J was trimmed by 2 bases and V by 4 bases; bases with no gene match: 7. CDR3 length equals 15 residues. The CDR3 is CASSSLRGANTEAFF. The CDR3 nucleotides are TGTGCCAGCAGCTCCCTCAGGGGGGCAAACACTGAAGCTTTCTTT. The variable domain in full, with the rest retrieved from reference TRBV7-8 and TRBJ1-1, is GAGVSQSPRYKVAKRGQDVALRCDPISGHVSLFWYQQALGQGPEFLTYFQNEAQLDKSGLPSDRFFAERPEGSVSTLKIQRTQQEDSAVYLCASSSLRGANTEAFFGQGTRLTVV.

The DNA of the CDR3 is TGTGCCAGCGGGAGAGCGCGCGACACCGGGGAGCTGTTTTTT. It yields the protein CASGRARDTGELFF. This chain links TRBV7-9 with TRBJ2-2; tentative D call: TRBD2 (5 bases). The germline V and J ends were trimmed by 8 bases and 3 bases, with 13 bases remaining between them. Looked up from germline, CDR1 is SEHNR and CDR2 is FQNEAQ (reference sequence). CDR3 length: 14 residues.

This chain links TRBV24-1 with TRBJ2-5; 8 positions match TRBD1. From germline, CDR1 is KGHDR and CDR2 SFDVKD. CDR3 length equals 17 residues. V gave up 1 base and J gave up 4 bases; unmatched junction bases: 10. Here the CDR3 DNA reads TGTGCCACCAGTGATTTCTCGGCAGGGGGCATCGGAGAGACCCAGTACTTC. Protein sequence: CATSDFSAGGIGETQYF.

The V and J genes are TRBV4-1 and TRBJ2-7; D possibly corresponds to TRBD2 (7 bases). The V end was cut by 2 bases, the J end by 2 bases, with 16 bases between. The V gene's germline CDR1 is MGHRA and CDR2 YSYEKL. The CDR3 spans 16 residues. CDR3 sequence reads: CASSQSKGGAAYEQYF. The DNA for the CDR3 is TGCGCCAGCAGCCAATCGAAGGGGGGGGCCGCCTACGAGCAGTACTTC.

V gene TRBV3-1 (or the pseudogene TRBV3-2) combines with J gene TRBJ2-2; a weak D match, TRBD1 (5 bases). V was trimmed by 5 bases and J by 0 bases, leaving 10 bases between them. CDR3 length: 15 amino acids. Germline-derived CDR1 and CDR2 are LGHDT and YNNKEL (reference sequence). CDR3 residues: CASSTRRANTGELFF. The CDR3 DNA reads TGTGCCAGCAGCACCCGCAGGGCGAACACCGGGGAGCTGTTTTTT.

CDR3 protein: CATSRARDSRNPSGANVLTF. In nucleotides, the CDR3 is TGTGCCACCAGCAGAGCAAGGGACAGCAGAAACCCTTCTGGGGCCAACGTCCTGACTTTC. The chain is built from TRBV15 and TRBJ2-6; TRBD1 aligns across 7 bases. Germline loops: CDR1 LNHNV, CDR2 YYDKDF (reference sequence). This CDR3 has 20 amino acids. The V gene end was trimmed by 1 base and the J gene end by 1 base; junction bases not matched to a gene: 13.

The chain is built from TRBV6-5 and TRBJ2-7; 7 bases fit TRBD1. V was clipped by 0 bases and J by 7 bases; unmatched bases: 12. CDR1 and CDR2 (germline): MNHEY, SVGAGI. The CDR3 sequence is 16 residues long. The CDR3 sequence: CASSYSFRQGQREQYF. CDR3 nucleotide sequence: TGTGCCAGCAGTTACTCCTTCCGACAGGGACAGAGGGAGCAGTACTTC.